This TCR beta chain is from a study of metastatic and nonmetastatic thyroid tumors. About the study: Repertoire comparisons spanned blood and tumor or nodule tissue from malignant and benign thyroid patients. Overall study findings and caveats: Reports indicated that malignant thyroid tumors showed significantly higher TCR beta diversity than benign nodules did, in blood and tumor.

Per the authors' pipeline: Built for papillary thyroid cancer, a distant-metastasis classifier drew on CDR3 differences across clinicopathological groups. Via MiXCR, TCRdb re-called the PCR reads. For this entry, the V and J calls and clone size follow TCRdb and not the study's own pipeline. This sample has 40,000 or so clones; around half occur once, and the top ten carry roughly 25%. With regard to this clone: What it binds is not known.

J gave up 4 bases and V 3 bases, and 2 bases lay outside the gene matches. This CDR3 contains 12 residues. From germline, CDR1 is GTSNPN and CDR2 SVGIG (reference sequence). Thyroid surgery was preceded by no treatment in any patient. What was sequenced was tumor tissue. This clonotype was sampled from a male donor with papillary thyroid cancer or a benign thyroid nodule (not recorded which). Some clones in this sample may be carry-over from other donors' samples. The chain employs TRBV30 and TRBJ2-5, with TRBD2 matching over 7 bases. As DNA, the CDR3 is TGTGCCTGGAGAACTAGCGTAGAGACCCAGTACTTC. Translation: CAWRTSVETQYF.